The table lists the clone carrying this TCR beta chain with a few counts. Its antigen is unknown. A process of 5'RACE template switching, which added a universal primer site and UMIs, was used to make TCR cDNA. TCRdb re-called the 5' RACE reads through MiXCR, storing one row per CDR3 protein. Among about 360,000 distinct CDR3 sequences listed, under 7.5% were seen once. This sample was included in a study of T cells after yellow fever vaccination. Study information: Fractions low in cell number were prepared with SMART-Seq v4 Ultra Low Input. Study-level findings and limits: Most clones from primary vaccination were detected again post-booster (almost 98% CD4, 88% CD8). FACS-sorted repertoires could contain abundant clonotypes contaminating from the bulk population.

The CDR3 is made up of 15 amino acids. V lost 4 bases, J lost 0 bases, and 5 bases stayed unmatched. CDR1 SGHTA and CDR2 FQGNSA come from the germline V gene. The source is a man aged 25-45 years who received the YFV17D yellow fever vaccine. This specimen was PBMCs, taken 5 days after the yellow fever booster vaccination. The rearrangement links TRBV7-2 to TRBJ2-7; 8 bases match TRBD2. The CDR3 sequence: CASSSGREGSYEQYF. The DNA for the CDR3 is TGTGCCAGCAGCTCGGGCCGGGAGGGCTCCTACGAGCAGTACTTC. Variable domain in full (rest from reference TRBV7-2 and TRBJ2-7): GAGVSQSPSNKVTEKGKDVELRCDPISGHTALYWYRQSLGQGLEFLIYFQGNSAPDKSGLPSDRFSAERTGGSVSTLTIQRTQQEDSAVYLCASSSGREGSYEQYFGPGTRLTVT.